This T cell receptor (beta chain) derives from a study of cytomegalovirus exposure and HLA in healthy donors. The ends lost 0 bases at V and 0 bases at J; junction bases unmatched: 5. Germline V gene data show CDR1 as SGHTA and CDR2 as FQGNSA. This CDR3 has 17 residues. Notes on this clone: Its antigen is currently unknown.

The study, taken as a whole, reports: In a later analysis, about 17,000 TCR beta sequences were associated with HLA alleles at 0.05 false discovery rate.

Primers included in the PCR were 60 Vbeta and 13 Jbeta primers. TCRdb keeps only in-frame clones here, not all; method: immunoSEQ multiplex PCR. The data contain over 100,000 clones, 69% of them singletons. The clonotype comes from a woman between 65 and 79 years old in good health and CMV-seropositive. Sequencing input: PBMCs. The chain employs TRBV7-2 and TRBJ2-7; 10 bases match TRBD2. The CDR3 here is CASSLANSGGHSYEQYF. In DNA form, the CDR3 reads TGTGCCAGCAGCTTAGCCAATAGCGGGGGGCACTCCTACGAGCAGTACTTC.